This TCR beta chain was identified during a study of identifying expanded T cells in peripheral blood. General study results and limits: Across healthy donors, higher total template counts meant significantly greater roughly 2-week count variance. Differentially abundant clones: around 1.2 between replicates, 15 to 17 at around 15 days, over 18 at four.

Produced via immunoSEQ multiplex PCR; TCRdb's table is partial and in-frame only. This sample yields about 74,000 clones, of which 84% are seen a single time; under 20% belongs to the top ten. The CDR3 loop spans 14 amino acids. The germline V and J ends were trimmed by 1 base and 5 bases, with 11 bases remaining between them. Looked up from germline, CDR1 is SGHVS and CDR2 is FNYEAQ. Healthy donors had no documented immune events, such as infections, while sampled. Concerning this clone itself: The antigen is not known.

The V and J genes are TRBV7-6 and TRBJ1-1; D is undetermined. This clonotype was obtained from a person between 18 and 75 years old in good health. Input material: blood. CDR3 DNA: TGTGCCAGCAGCTTAGGATCCCCGAGGACTGAAGCTTTCTTT. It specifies CASSLGSPRTEAFF.